This passage covers 6 T cell receptor beta chains from one sample sequenced in a study of T cell responses to AZD1222 COVID-19 vaccine. The data were produced by immunoSEQ multiplex PCR, yet TCRdb's version contains in-frame clones alone and is incomplete. The data hold 50,000 or so clones, with approximately 80% observed a single time. The sample consisted of peripheral blood, taken 28 days after the second AZD1222 dose. Every receptor here comes from an adult who received the AZD1222 COVID-19 vaccine.

The chain has TRBV6-2 or TRBV6-3 and TRBJ1-6; 10 nucleotides match TRBD1. Germline values: CDR1 MNHEY, CDR2 SVGEGT. The ends lost 0 bases at V and 0 bases at J; junction bases unmatched: 2. The CDR3 spans 18 residues. CDR3 sequence (DNA): TGTGCCAGCAGTTACTCGGGACAGGGGAGCTCCTATAATTCACCCCTCCACTTT. Protein product: CASSYSGQGSSYNSPLHF.

The chain uses TRBV4-2 and TRBJ2-7, with 7 bases identical to TRBD2. V shed 2 bases and J 3 bases; nucleotides not matched to a gene: 7. The CDR3 spans 15 residues. Germline CDR1 reads LGHNA; CDR2 reads YNFKEQ. The CDR3 here is CASSQTTSSLYEQYF. The DNA for the CDR3 is TGTGCCAGCAGCCAAACGACTAGCTCCCTCTACGAGCAGTACTTC.

Worth noting for this clone: Sequence at one end of the junction differs from germline and may be a read error. The rearrangement joins TRBV11-2 to TRBJ2-7; 10 bases agree with TRBD2. CDR3 length: 15 residues. In germline, CDR1 is SGHAT, CDR2 FQNNGV. The CDR3 DNA reads TGTGCCAGCACCTTAGGAGCGGGAGGGCCTTACGAGCAGTACTTC. Its translation: CASTLGAGGPYEQYF.

This chain joins TRBV30 and TRBJ1-2; D is perhaps TRBD1 (6 bases). The length of the CDR3 is 13 residues. The V gene's germline CDR1 is GTSNPN and CDR2 SVGIG (reference sequence). Trimming removed 6 bases from V and 4 bases from J, with 15 bases in between. This chain's CDR3 is CACPTGTVYGYTF. In DNA, the CDR3 is TGTGCCTGTCCGACAGGAACGGTCTATGGCTACACCTTC. Using reference TRBV30 and TRBJ1-2 for the parts outside the CDR3, the full variable domain is SQTIHQWPATLVQPVGSPLSLECTVEGTSNPNLYWYRQAAGRGLQLLFYSVGIGQISSEVPQNLSASRPQDRQFILSSKKLLLSDSGFYLCACPTGTVYGYTFGSGTRLTVV.

This chain uses TRBV6-1 with TRBJ2-5; possibly TRBD1 or TRBD2 for D (5 bases each). The CDR3 consists of 14 residues. Germline V lookup: CDR1 MNHNS, CDR2 SASEGT. V lost 0 bases and J lost 4, with 9 bases in between. Here the CDR3 reads CASSEAGGRETQYF. CDR3 bases: TGTGCCAGCAGTGAAGCTGGGGGAAGAGAGACCCAGTACTTC.

The chain employs TRBV28 and TRBJ2-7; tentative D call: TRBD1 (6 bases). CDR1 is MDHEN and CDR2 is SYDVKM in the germline V gene. Trimming left V 7 bases short and J 3 bases short, with 19 bases between. This CDR3 is built from 15 residues. CDR3 bases: TGTGCCAGCACCCTTGGTCCCGGGACATACTACGAGCAGTACTTC. It translates to CASTLGPGTYYEQYF.